Below, one TCR beta chain is given with its context. Its cognate antigen has yet to be identified. Base qualities are not recorded, but no much larger clone differs from it by a single base. The entry originates in a study of CD4 T cells in lung cancer (dated by TCRdb to between 2018 and 2021). For the study in its entirety: In the study, blood T cells of NSCLC patients were screened for responses to candidate mutation-encoded neoepitopes, and neoantigen-specific CD4+ T-cell clones and TCRs were isolated. Lung adenocarcinoma or squamous cell carcinoma was present in the resected patients, who were aged 60 to 69 at blood donation and were mostly former smokers. Before blood donation, treatments including platinum chemotherapy had been received by the patients, and nivolumab or pembrolizumab had been received by some of the patients. The frequency of neoantigen-specific clonotypes in tumor resections, non-adjacent lung and cultured T-cell products was tracked by TCRB deep sequencing.

Study-level results and caveats: Because the IFNgamma-sorted cells included nonspecific IFNgamma producers of unknown purity, the expanded lines ranged from monoclonal to oligoclonal. Some blood-derived responses might reflect in vitro priming of naive T cells or cross-reactivity rather than memory responses to the cancer.

The library was generated by the immunoSEQ multiplex PCR assay. DNA was isolated using Qiagen DNeasy or QIAamp micro DNA kits, and TCRB was sequenced using the Adaptive Biotechnology human TCRB sequencing kit. An Illumina MiSeq was used to sequence the TCRB libraries. Per the authors' processing: The kit provider's software was used to analyze TCRB sequence data, and Fisher's exact test was applied to assess tumor enrichment of clonotype templates. Not all clones reach the TCRdb copy of this immuneACCESS table, which keeps in-frame sequences only. Checked studies attribute under half of the gap to unresolved V genes and leave the rest unexplained. Clone size and V and J calls were adopted from that table, with D and trimming inferred from the DNA. For this sample the table gives approximately 2,000 clones, of which about three quarters were detected only once. The ten top clones hold about 5.3% of the sample.

According to the germline V gene (reference sequence), CDR1 reads LNHDA and CDR2 reads SQIVND. From the cysteine up to the phenylalanine, the CDR3 has a length of 13 residues. Of all the DNA, just the CDR3 is kept, 39 bases in frame from base 1. V gives up 2 bases and J gives up 1 base, and the segment between their germline ends measures 5 bases. For 13 days, PBMCs were stimulated with mutant 27-mer peptides together with IL21, IL7, IL15 and IL2, and afterward were restimulated with peptide-pulsed autologous B cells. Live IFNgamma-secreting T cells were sorted by cytokine capture on a FACS Aria2 after restimulation with peptide-pulsed B cells. At limiting dilution of around 3 or 10 cells per well, the sorted cells were expanded for roughly 13 to 22 days with irradiated allogeneic PBMCs, phytohemagglutinin and IL2. The patients provided peripheral blood samples or leukapheresis products. Expanded lines were screened for antigen specificity by IFNgamma ELISA against autologous B cells pulsed with mutant peptides.

Sample: a CD4+ T cell line or clone grown in culture. The rearrangement combines TRBV19 with TRBJ1-2, with no confident D gene call. This TCR derives from a woman in her fifties or sixties with non-small cell lung cancer. Some clones in this sample may be carry-over from other donors' samples. The CDR3 region reads CASSITRNYGYTF. The sequence in DNA is TGTGCCAGTAGTATAACCCGTAACTATGGCTACACCTTC.